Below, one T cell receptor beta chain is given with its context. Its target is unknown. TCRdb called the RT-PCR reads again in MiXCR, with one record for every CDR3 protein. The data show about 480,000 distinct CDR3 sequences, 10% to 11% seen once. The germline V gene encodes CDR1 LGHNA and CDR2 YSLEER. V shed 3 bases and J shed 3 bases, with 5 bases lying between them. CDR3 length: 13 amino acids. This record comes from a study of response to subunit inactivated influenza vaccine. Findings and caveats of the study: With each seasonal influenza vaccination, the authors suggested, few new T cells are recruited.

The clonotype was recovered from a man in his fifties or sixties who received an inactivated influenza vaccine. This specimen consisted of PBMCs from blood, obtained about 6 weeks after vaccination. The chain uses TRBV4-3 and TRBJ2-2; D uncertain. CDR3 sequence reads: CASSQEYTGELFF. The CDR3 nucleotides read TGCGCCAGCAGCCAGGAGTACACCGGGGAGCTGTTTTTT.